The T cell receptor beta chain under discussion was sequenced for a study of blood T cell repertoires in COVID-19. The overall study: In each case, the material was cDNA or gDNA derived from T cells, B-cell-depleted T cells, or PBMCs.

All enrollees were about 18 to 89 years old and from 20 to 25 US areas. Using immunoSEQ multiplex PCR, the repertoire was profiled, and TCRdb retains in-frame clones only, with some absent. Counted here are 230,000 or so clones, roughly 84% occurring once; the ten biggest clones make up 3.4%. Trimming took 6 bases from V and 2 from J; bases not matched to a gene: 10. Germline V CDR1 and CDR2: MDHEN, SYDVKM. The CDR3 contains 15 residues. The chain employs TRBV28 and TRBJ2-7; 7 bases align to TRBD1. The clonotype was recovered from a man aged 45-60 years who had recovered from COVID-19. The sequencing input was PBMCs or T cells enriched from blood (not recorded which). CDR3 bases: TGTGCCAGCAGCTCCACAGGGGCCCTCCCCTACGAGCAGTACTTC. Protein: CASSSTGALPYEQYF.